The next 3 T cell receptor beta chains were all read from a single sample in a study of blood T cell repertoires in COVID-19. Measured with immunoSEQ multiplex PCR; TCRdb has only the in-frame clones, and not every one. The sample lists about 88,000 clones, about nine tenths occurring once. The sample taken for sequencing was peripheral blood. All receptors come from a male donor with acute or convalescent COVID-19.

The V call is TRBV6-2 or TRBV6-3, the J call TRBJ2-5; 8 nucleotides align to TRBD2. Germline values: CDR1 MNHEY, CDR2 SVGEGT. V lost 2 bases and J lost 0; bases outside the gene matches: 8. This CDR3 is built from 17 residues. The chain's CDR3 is CASSYVGGALHQETQYF. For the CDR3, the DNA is TGTGCCAGCAGTTACGTCGGGGGGGCCCTCCACCAAGAGACCCAGTACTTC.

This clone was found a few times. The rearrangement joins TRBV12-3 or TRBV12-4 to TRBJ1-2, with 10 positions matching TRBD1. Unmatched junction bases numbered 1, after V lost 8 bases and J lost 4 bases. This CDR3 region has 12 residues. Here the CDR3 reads CASRDRGYGYTF. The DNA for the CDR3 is TGTGCCAGCCGGGACAGGGGCTATGGCTACACCTTC.

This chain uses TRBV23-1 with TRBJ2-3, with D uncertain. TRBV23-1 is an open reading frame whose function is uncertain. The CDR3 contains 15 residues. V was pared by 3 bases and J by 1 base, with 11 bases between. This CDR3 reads CASSHVRPGTDTQYF. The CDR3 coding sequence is TGCGCCAGCAGTCATGTGCGGCCCGGCACAGATACGCAGTATTTT.